Below, 17 T cell receptor beta chains from the same sample are listed, as sequenced in a study of blood T cell repertoires in COVID-19. Assay used: immunoSEQ multiplex PCR; TCRdb lists only in-frame clones, some missing. The repertoire holds roughly 70,000 clones, 85% to 90% seen once, with around 3.9% in the top ten. The sample consisted of peripheral blood. These receptors were obtained from a man in his sixties or seventies with active COVID-19.

For the CDR3, the DNA is TGTGCCAGCAGCGCAGGGACTAGTTGGGGTGAGCAGTTCTTC. Translating gives CASSAGTSWGEQFF. The chain joins TRBV9 to TRBJ2-1; 8 bases are shared with TRBD2. The CDR3 loop spans 14 amino acids. Germline V lookup: CDR1 SGDLS, CDR2 YYNGEE. V shed 3 bases and J 9 bases; nucleotides not matched to a gene: 8. Looking up the rest from reference TRBV9 and TRBJ2-1 gives the full variable domain: DSGVTQTPKHLITATGQRVTLRCSPRSGDLSVYWYQQSLDQGLQFLIQYYNGEERAKGNILERFSAQQFPDLHSELNLSSLELGDSALYFCASSAGTSWGEQFFGPGTRLTVL.

DNA of the CDR3: TGTGCCAGCAGAAGGGGGGGCCCCCCTTACGAGCAGTACTTC. It translates to CASRRGGPPYEQYF. V gene TRBV6-5 combines with J gene TRBJ2-7, with D possibly matching TRBD2 (7 bases). In germline, CDR1 is MNHEY, CDR2 SVGAGI. The CDR3 is 14 amino acids. The V end was cut by 6 bases, the J end by 4 bases, with 16 bases between.

The chain recombines TRBV5-4 with TRBJ2-5; D unresolved. V was cut by 0 bases and J by 2 bases, with 8 bases left in between. The CDR3 consists of 14 residues. Germline V gene data show CDR1 as SGHNT and CDR2 as YYREEE (reference sequence). The CDR3 DNA follows: TGTGCCAGCAGCTTGGGTCACCAGCAAGAGACCCAGTACTTC. This translates into CASSLGHQQETQYF.

This chain uses TRBV4-3 with TRBJ2-7; D not certain. The length of the CDR3 is 16 residues. CDR1 is LGHNA and CDR2 is YSLEER in the germline V gene. The V and J ends lost 1 base and 4 bases respectively, with 17 bases between them. CDR3 sequence: CASSQVAALGMYEQYF. The DNA of the CDR3 is TGCGCCAGCAGCCAAGTTGCAGCGCTAGGTATGTACGAGCAGTACTTC.

The chain has TRBV6-2 or TRBV6-3 and TRBJ2-1; TRBD2 agrees at 10 bases. With 6 bases clipped from V and 4 bases from J, the junction kept 9 bases outside the gene matches. This CDR3 spans 16 amino acids. Germline assignment: CDR1 MNHEY and CDR2 SVGEGT. CDR3 nucleotides: TGTGCCAGCAGCCCCGGGCTAGCGGGAGCTTACAATGAGCAGTTCTTC. This gives the protein CASSPGLAGAYNEQFF.

The V and J genes are TRBV27 and TRBJ2-2, with TRBD2 identical over 8 bases. From germline, CDR1 is MNHEY and CDR2 SMNVEV (reference sequence). V shed 4 bases, J shed 2 bases, and the junction held 15 bases outside the gene matches. CDR3 length: 19 amino acids. Here the CDR3 reads CASSSRRAGVAPNTGELFF. The DNA of the CDR3 is TGTGCCAGCAGTTCCCGCCGAGCGGGAGTGGCTCCAAACACCGGGGAGCTGTTTTTT.

CDR3 nucleotide sequence: TGTGCCAGCAGCGTTTCCAGCGGGAGCGGGAATGAGCAGTTCTTC. Translating it yields CASSVSSGSGNEQFF. V usage is TRBV9 and J usage is TRBJ2-1, with 8 bases matching TRBD2. From germline, CDR1 is SGDLS and CDR2 YYNGEE. The CDR3 has 15 amino acids. Germline trimming cut 2 bases from V and 7 bases from J; bases unmatched to any gene: 8.

This chain connects TRBV19 to TRBJ1-1; 9 bases agree with TRBD1. The CDR3 is 15 residues long. In germline, CDR1 is LNHDA, CDR2 SQIVND (reference sequence). J was trimmed by 7 bases and V by 7 bases; bases with no gene match: 13. The CDR3 reads CASTRGRTGEGEAFF. CDR3 sequence (DNA): TGTGCCAGTACCCGGGGCCGGACAGGGGAGGGTGAAGCTTTCTTT. The complete variable domain, with remaining parts taken from reference TRBV19 and TRBJ1-1, reads DGGITQSPKYLFRKEGQNVTLSCEQNLNHDAMYWYRQDPGQGLRLIYYSQIVNDFQKGDIAEGYSVSREKKESFPLTVTSAQKNPTAFYLCASTRGRTGEGEAFFGQGTRLTVV.

The chain couples TRBV7-9 to TRBJ1-1; D might be TRBD1 (6 bases). CDR1 SEHNR and CDR2 FQNEAQ come from the germline V gene (reference sequence). This CDR3 spans 16 amino acids. The V and J ends lost 5 bases and 4 bases respectively, with 20 bases between them. The CDR3 sequence: CASSPQGQARGTEAFF. The DNA of the CDR3 is TGTGCCAGCAGCCCCCAGGGGCAGGCTCGGGGCACTGAAGCTTTCTTT. Full variable domain (remainder filled in from reference TRBV7-9 and TRBJ1-1): DTGVSQNPRHKITKRGQNVTFRCDPISEHNRLYWYRQTLGQGPEFLTYFQNEAQLEKSRLLSDRFSAERPKGSFSTLEIQRTEQGDSAMYLCASSPQGQARGTEAFFGQGTRLTVV.

Here the CDR3 reads CSVPGQANTGELFF. CDR3 sequence (DNA): TGCAGCGTGCCCGGACAGGCCAACACCGGGGAGCTGTTTTTT. This chain links TRBV29-1 with TRBJ2-2; 7 nucleotides line up with TRBD1. V lost 6 bases and J lost 2; bases outside the gene matches: 6. This CDR3 spans 14 amino acids. In germline, CDR1 is SQVTM, CDR2 ANQGSEA.

The rearrangement joins TRBV24-1 to TRBJ2-5, with 12 positions matching TRBD1. The V segment lost 9 bases and the J segment 2 bases; nucleotides outside the gene matches: 21. The CDR3 spans 20 residues. Germline lookup yields CDR1 KGHDR and CDR2 SFDVKD. This CDR3 reads CATGDRRRGTGGAGQETQYF. In nucleotides, the CDR3 is TGTGCCACCGGGGATCGACGAAGGGGGACAGGGGGCGCGGGGCAAGAGACCCAGTACTTC.

V is TRBV2 and J is TRBJ2-1; 11 nucleotides align to TRBD2. V trimming: 6 bases; J trimming: 8 bases; junction bases outside the gene matches: 9. Per germline, CDR1 SNHLY and CDR2 FYNNEI. CDR3 size: 15 residues. Here the CDR3 reads CASSATSGGPHEQFF. Here the CDR3 DNA reads TGTGCCAGCAGCGCAACTAGCGGGGGCCCCCATGAGCAGTTCTTC.

The chain uses TRBV7-9 and TRBJ2-2; D may be TRBD2 (5 bases). The ends were cut back, 5 bases at V and 5 bases at J, with 15 bases in the middle. This CDR3 is 15 amino acids long. Germline V gene lookup returns CDR1 SEHNR and CDR2 FQNEAQ (reference sequence). The CDR3 DNA follows: TGTGCCAGCAGCCCCCCCACGGGCGGGACCGGGGAGCTGTTTTTT. Translation gives CASSPPTGGTGELFF.

The chain joins TRBV6-2 or TRBV6-3 to TRBJ2-7; D is perhaps TRBD2 (6 bases). There are 17 residues in the CDR3. V lost 2 bases to trimming and J lost 5 bases, with 22 bases between them. From germline, CDR1 is MNHEY and CDR2 SVGEGT. The CDR3 DNA sequence: TGTGCCAGCAGTTACGGGGTAGCGGCCAAGGGACCTAACGAGCAGTACTTC. Amino acid sequence: CASSYGVAAKGPNEQYF.

J is TRBJ2-5 and V is TRBV19, with D maybe TRBD2 (6 bases). Germline V gives CDR1 LNHDA, CDR2 SQIVND (reference sequence). V was shortened by 7 bases and J by 7 bases, with 16 bases between the two germline ends. The CDR3 is 13 amino acids. CDR3 in amino acids: CASTEGYPATQYF. The CDR3 coding sequence is TGTGCCAGTACGGAGGGATACCCGGCGACCCAGTACTTC. Complete variable domain (other parts from reference TRBV19 and TRBJ2-5): DGGITQSPKYLFRKEGQNVTLSCEQNLNHDAMYWYRQDPGQGLRLIYYSQIVNDFQKGDIAEGYSVSREKKESFPLTVTSAQKNPTAFYLCASTEGYPATQYFGPGTRLLVL.

The chain uses TRBV4-3 and TRBJ1-3; the match to TRBD1 covers 8 bases. Unmatched junction bases numbered 7, after V lost 0 bases and J lost 3 bases. This CDR3 region has 17 residues. Germline CDR1 reads LGHNA; CDR2 reads YSLEER. The CDR3 loop reads CASSQDWGTGGGNTIYF. Written as DNA, the CDR3 is TGCGCCAGCAGCCAAGATTGGGGGACAGGAGGTGGAAACACCATATATTTT.

The chain employs TRBV19 and TRBJ2-3; 7 bases align to TRBD2. The CDR3 length is 15 residues. Germline trimming cut 7 bases from V and 0 bases from J; bases unmatched to any gene: 7. Germline CDR1 LNHDA, CDR2 SQIVND (reference sequence). CDR3 residues: CASTAGDPSTDTQYF. Here the CDR3 DNA reads TGTGCCAGTACTGCGGGGGATCCTAGCACAGATACGCAGTATTTT.